This T cell receptor beta chain appears in the sequencing data of a study of OX40 agonist ivuxolimab in advanced cancers. For the study at large: Earlier anti-PD-1, anti-PD-L1 or anti-CTLA-4 therapy was permitted; about 39% had received some. Findings and caveats of the study: Expanded clones were, on average, more numerous among CD8+ T cells than CD4+. At 0.1 to 3.0 mg/kg and by week 6, CD4+ and CD8+ T cells in the blood had expanded clonally.

Trimming took off 4 bases at V and 2 bases at J, with 13 bases between the two ends. This CDR3 has 14 residues. Germline CDR1 SGHRS, CDR2 YFSETQ. A note on this clone: Its specificity is unknown.

Clones were read by immunoSEQ multiplex PCR, and TCRdb kept only the in-frame ones, dropping some. Counted here are around 80,000 clones, about 86% occurring once; the ten biggest clones make up over 5%. The rearrangement joins TRBV5-1 to TRBJ2-7, with D perhaps assigned TRBD1 or TRBD2 (5 bases each). The origin of this receptor is an adult with an advanced solid tumor such as melanoma, head and neck, liver or kidney cancer. The sequencing used CD4+ or CD8+ T cells sorted from blood, collected in a trial of the OX40 agonist ivuxolimab. CDR3: CASSLRDRAYEQYF. DNA of the CDR3: TGCGCCAGCAGCCTCCGGGACCGAGCCTACGAGCAGTACTTC.